Shown below are 25 T cell receptor beta chains from a single sample sequenced in a study of shared clonotypes between healthy human individuals. The assay was immunoSEQ multiplex PCR, and TCRdb's table has in-frame clones only and misses some. The profile shows approximately 1.4 million clones, approximately 98% of them singletons. Sequencing was carried out using naive CD4+ T cells sorted from blood. Regarding subset: CD45RA+ positively selected. The receptors were gathered from a man aged 30 to 45 in good health.

The chain employs TRBV6-5 and TRBJ2-7; TRBD1 aligns across 7 bases. The ends lost 4 bases at V and 0 bases at J; junction bases unmatched: 6. The germline V gene encodes CDR1 MNHEY and CDR2 SVGAGI. The CDR3 contains 15 residues. The CDR3 coding sequence is TGTGCCAGCAGTTGGTCAGGACAGGTCTCCTACGAGCAGTACTTC. Translation gives CASSWSGQVSYEQYF.

The chain joins TRBV7-2 to TRBJ2-1, with D possibly TRBD2 on 5 matching bases. CDR1 and CDR2 (germline): SGHTA, FQGNSA. V lost 2 bases to trimming and J lost 9 bases, with 14 bases between them. The CDR3 is 14 amino acids. The CDR3 bases are TGTGCCAGCAGCTTAAGTAGTGGAGGTGGTGAGCAGTTCTTC. Amino acid sequence: CASSLSSGGGEQFF.

V gene TRBV11-3 combines with J gene TRBJ2-7, with 7 bases fitting TRBD1. This CDR3 spans 14 amino acids. Trimming at V came to 5 bases and at J to 3 bases, leaving 7 bases not matched to a gene. CDR1 and CDR2 (germline): SGHNT, YENEEA. In DNA form, the CDR3 reads TGTGCCAGCAGCGCGCGCACAGGGGACTACGAGCAGTACTTC. Translating it yields CASSARTGDYEQYF.

J is TRBJ2-5 and V is TRBV28, with a tentative D call TRBD1 (6 bases). V was clipped by 6 bases and J by 5 bases, with 19 bases between them. The CDR3 length is 15 residues. Germline V gives CDR1 MDHEN, CDR2 SYDVKM. The CDR3 here is CASRGEGENRETQYF. DNA of the CDR3: TGTGCCAGCAGGGGAGAGGGGGAAAACAGGGAGACCCAGTACTTC.

The chain recombines TRBV5-1 with TRBJ1-2; a possible D gene is TRBD1 (6 bases). The CDR3 runs 14 residues. Trimming stripped 1 base from V and 8 bases from J, with 15 bases between. The germline V gene has CDR1 SGHRS and CDR2 YFSETQ. CDR3: CASSLSNPGEGYTF. For the CDR3, the DNA is TGCGCCAGCAGCTTGAGTAATCCAGGGGAGGGCTACACCTTC. The complete variable domain, with remaining parts taken from reference TRBV5-1 and TRBJ1-2, reads KAGVTQTPRYLIKTRGQQVTLSCSPISGHRSVSWYQQTPGQGLQFLFEYFSETQRNKGNFPGRFSGRQFSNSRSEMNVSTLELGDSALYLCASSLSNPGEGYTFGSGTRLTVV.

About this clone: Distinct nucleotide sequences in the sample also encode this CDR3. J is TRBJ2-5 and V is TRBV12-5; 7 bases agree with TRBD2. The CDR3 has 13 residues. CDR1 and CDR2 from the germline V gene are LGHNT and FRNRAP. V was clipped by 5 bases and J by 3 bases; unmatched bases: 3. The chain's CDR3 is CASGASGEETQYF. Written as DNA, the CDR3 is TGTGCTAGTGGTGCTAGCGGAGAAGAGACCCAGTACTTC.

This clone was seen only once. This rearrangement joins TRBV27 to TRBJ1-2; perhaps TRBD1 as D (5 bases). The CDR3 loop spans 15 amino acids. V was clipped by 2 bases and J by 9 bases, with 19 bases between them. Germline CDR1 is MNHEY and CDR2 is SMNVEV (reference sequence). The CDR3: CASSLGGMKGESYTF. Here the CDR3 DNA reads TGTGCCAGCAGTTTAGGGGGGATGAAGGGCGAAAGCTACACCTTC.

A word on this clone: Additional DNA sequences in this sample encode the identical CDR3. V usage is TRBV28 and J usage is TRBJ1-2, with D hard to call. The CDR3 spans 13 residues. Germline V gene data show CDR1 as MDHEN and CDR2 as SYDVKM. Trimming left V 3 bases short and J 3 bases short, with 8 bases between. This chain's CDR3 is CASSLGLDYGYTF. CDR3 DNA: TGTGCCAGCAGTTTGGGCTTGGACTATGGCTACACCTTC.

V and J are TRBV28 and TRBJ1-3, with D unclear. The CDR3 has 16 amino acids. V gave up 2 bases and J gave up 3 bases, with 14 bases separating them. The germline V gene has CDR1 MDHEN and CDR2 SYDVKM. The CDR3 nucleotides read TGTGCCAGCAGTTTAGGCGAACGGGCTTTTGGAAACACCATATATTTT. Translated, it gives CASSLGERAFGNTIYF.

This clone was counted between two and nine times. Other DNA variants within this sample encode the same CDR3. The rearrangement links TRBV11-3 to TRBJ2-1, with D uncertain. Germline CDR1 reads SGHNT; CDR2 reads YENEEA. This CDR3 is 11 amino acids long. V was pared by 1 base and J by 6 bases, with 1 base between. The CDR3 here is CASSLGNEQFF. The DNA for the CDR3 is TGTGCCAGCAGCTTAGGCAATGAGCAGTTCTTC.

The gene calls are TRBV6-1 and TRBJ2-7; D is ambiguous. V was trimmed by 3 bases and J by 3 bases, leaving 15 bases between them. The CDR3 extends over 15 amino acids. Germline assignment: CDR1 MNHNS and CDR2 SASEGT. The CDR3 nucleotides are TGTGCCAGCAGTGATACCATATTGAATGGCTACGAGCAGTACTTC. Translating it yields CASSDTILNGYEQYF.

V usage is TRBV25-1 and J usage is TRBJ2-3; the D is unclear. Deletions cut 8 bases from V and 4 bases from J, with 28 bases between. The CDR3 length is 18 residues. Germline lookup yields CDR1 MGHDK and CDR2 SYGVNS. The CDR3 spells CASFLVGMGGFWADTQYF. The CDR3 DNA reads TGTGCCAGCTTTTTGGTGGGAATGGGCGGTTTTTGGGCAGATACGCAGTATTTT.

The genes are TRBV10-2 and TRBJ2-5; D gene unclear. Trimming took 6 bases from V and 5 from J, leaving 10 bases between them. The V gene's germline CDR1 is WSHSY and CDR2 SAAADI. The CDR3 has 12 amino acids. The CDR3 sequence is CASRRSAETQYF. The CDR3 bases are TGCGCCAGCAGACGTTCAGCCGAGACCCAGTACTTC.

The rearrangement joins TRBV5-1 to TRBJ2-2, with D maybe TRBD2 (6 bases). The CDR3 loop spans 15 amino acids. Trimming pared 0 bases from V and 6 bases from J, leaving 12 bases between. Germline V gene sequence: CDR1 SGHRS, CDR2 YFSETQ. Written as DNA, the CDR3 is TGCGCCAGCAGCTTGGACGGGGGAGCGCCCGGGGAGCTGTTTTTT. Its translation: CASSLDGGAPGELFF.

The chain employs TRBV7-9 and TRBJ1-1; D not resolved. This CDR3 region has 12 residues. V lost 5 bases and J 4 bases, leaving 8 bases between the germline ends. Per the germline V gene, CDR1 is SEHNR and CDR2 is FQNEAQ (reference sequence). CDR3 amino acids: CASSLDITEAFF. CDR3 DNA: TGTGCCAGCAGCCTCGATATCACTGAAGCTTTCTTT.

This chain links TRBV28 with TRBJ1-2; D is ambiguous. In germline, CDR1 is MDHEN, CDR2 SYDVKM. The CDR3 totals 12 residues. Trimming removed 2 bases from V and 8 bases from J, with 9 bases in between. The CDR3 loop is CASSLTVGGYTF. CDR3 in DNA: TGTGCCAGCAGTTTAACGGTGGGCGGCTACACCTTC.

The genes are TRBV30 and TRBJ2-1; D not certain. CDR3 length: 12 amino acids. The germline CDR1 and CDR2 sequences are GTSNPN and SVGIG (reference sequence). With 3 bases removed from V and 5 bases from J, the gap between germline ends came to 8 bases. CDR3 sequence: CAWRPDNNEQFF. CDR3 in DNA: TGTGCCTGGAGACCGGATAACAATGAGCAGTTCTTC.

The chain couples TRBV5-1 to TRBJ2-1, with 13 positions matching TRBD2. Germline loops: CDR1 SGHRS, CDR2 YFSETQ. This CDR3 spans 17 amino acids. Unmatched junction bases numbered 8, after V lost 0 bases and J lost 8 bases. The CDR3 region has the DNA TGCGCCAGCAGCTTGGCGCGACTAGCGGGAGGCCGGGATGAGCAGTTCTTC. Its protein product is CASSLARLAGGRDEQFF. The whole variable domain, filled in from reference TRBV5-1 and TRBJ2-1, reads KAGVTQTPRYLIKTRGQQVTLSCSPISGHRSVSWYQQTPGQGLQFLFEYFSETQRNKGNFPGRFSGRQFSNSRSEMNVSTLELGDSALYLCASSLARLAGGRDEQFFGPGTRLTVL.

V usage is TRBV6-5 and J usage is TRBJ2-1; no definite D call. V was shortened by 6 bases and J by 10 bases, with 10 bases between the two germline ends. The CDR3 is 11 residues long. The V gene's germline CDR1 is MNHEY and CDR2 SVGAGI. The CDR3 loop is CASSRGEEQFF. As DNA, the CDR3 is TGTGCCAGCAGCCGCGGAGAAGAGCAGTTCTTC.

The rearrangement links TRBV28 to TRBJ1-2; no reliable D call. Germline CDR1 and CDR2: MDHEN and SYDVKM. The CDR3 runs to 12 residues. V lost 6 bases and J lost 4, with 9 bases in between. This CDR3 is CASRRVLYGYTF. The CDR3 bases are TGTGCCAGCAGAAGGGTACTCTATGGCTACACCTTC.

This clone was recorded once. CDR3 in amino acids: CASSLTGTTNEKLFF. DNA of the CDR3: TGCGCCAGCAGCCTGACAGGGACAACTAATGAAAAACTGTTTTTT. This sequence joins TRBV4-1 and TRBJ1-4; 7 bases match TRBD1. The germline CDR1 and CDR2 sequences are MGHRA and YSYEKL. The CDR3 is 15 amino acids. The V segment lost 4 bases and the J segment 0 bases; nucleotides outside the gene matches: 2.

The rearrangement links TRBV7-9 to TRBJ2-1; possibly TRBD2 for D (5 bases). V lost 6 bases to trimming and J lost 4 bases, with 13 bases between them. Germline loops: CDR1 SEHNR, CDR2 FQNEAQ (reference sequence). CDR3 length equals 14 residues. The DNA for the CDR3 is TGTGCCAGCAGTTCACTAGTTGGGTACAATGAGCAGTTCTTC. This codes for CASSSLVGYNEQFF.

This chain joins TRBV5-1 and TRBJ1-2, with D possibly being TRBD1 (5 bases). The CDR3 runs 16 residues. Germline V gene sequence: CDR1 SGHRS, CDR2 YFSETQ. Trimming pared 0 bases from V and 1 base from J, leaving 13 bases between. The CDR3 sequence is CASSLAGLAYNYGYTF. The CDR3 DNA follows: TGCGCCAGCAGCTTGGCAGGGTTAGCCTATAACTATGGCTACACCTTC.

V usage is TRBV28 and J usage is TRBJ2-5; D is unclear. CDR3 length: 12 amino acids. Germline CDR1 and CDR2: MDHEN and SYDVKM. V dropped 6 bases and J dropped 5 bases, with 10 bases sitting between them. CDR3 sequence reads: CASRSLGETQYF. CDR3 in DNA: TGTGCCAGCAGATCCTTAGGGGAGACCCAGTACTTC.

The chain combines TRBV5-1 with TRBJ2-1; D possibly corresponds to TRBD2 (5 bases). This CDR3 contains 15 residues. The ends were cut back, 2 bases at V and 2 bases at J, with 11 bases in the middle. Germline V gene sequence: CDR1 SGHRS, CDR2 YFSETQ. CDR3 sequence reads: CASSLPKAAYNEQFF. Here the CDR3 DNA reads TGCGCCAGCAGCTTACCGAAAGCGGCCTACAATGAGCAGTTCTTC.